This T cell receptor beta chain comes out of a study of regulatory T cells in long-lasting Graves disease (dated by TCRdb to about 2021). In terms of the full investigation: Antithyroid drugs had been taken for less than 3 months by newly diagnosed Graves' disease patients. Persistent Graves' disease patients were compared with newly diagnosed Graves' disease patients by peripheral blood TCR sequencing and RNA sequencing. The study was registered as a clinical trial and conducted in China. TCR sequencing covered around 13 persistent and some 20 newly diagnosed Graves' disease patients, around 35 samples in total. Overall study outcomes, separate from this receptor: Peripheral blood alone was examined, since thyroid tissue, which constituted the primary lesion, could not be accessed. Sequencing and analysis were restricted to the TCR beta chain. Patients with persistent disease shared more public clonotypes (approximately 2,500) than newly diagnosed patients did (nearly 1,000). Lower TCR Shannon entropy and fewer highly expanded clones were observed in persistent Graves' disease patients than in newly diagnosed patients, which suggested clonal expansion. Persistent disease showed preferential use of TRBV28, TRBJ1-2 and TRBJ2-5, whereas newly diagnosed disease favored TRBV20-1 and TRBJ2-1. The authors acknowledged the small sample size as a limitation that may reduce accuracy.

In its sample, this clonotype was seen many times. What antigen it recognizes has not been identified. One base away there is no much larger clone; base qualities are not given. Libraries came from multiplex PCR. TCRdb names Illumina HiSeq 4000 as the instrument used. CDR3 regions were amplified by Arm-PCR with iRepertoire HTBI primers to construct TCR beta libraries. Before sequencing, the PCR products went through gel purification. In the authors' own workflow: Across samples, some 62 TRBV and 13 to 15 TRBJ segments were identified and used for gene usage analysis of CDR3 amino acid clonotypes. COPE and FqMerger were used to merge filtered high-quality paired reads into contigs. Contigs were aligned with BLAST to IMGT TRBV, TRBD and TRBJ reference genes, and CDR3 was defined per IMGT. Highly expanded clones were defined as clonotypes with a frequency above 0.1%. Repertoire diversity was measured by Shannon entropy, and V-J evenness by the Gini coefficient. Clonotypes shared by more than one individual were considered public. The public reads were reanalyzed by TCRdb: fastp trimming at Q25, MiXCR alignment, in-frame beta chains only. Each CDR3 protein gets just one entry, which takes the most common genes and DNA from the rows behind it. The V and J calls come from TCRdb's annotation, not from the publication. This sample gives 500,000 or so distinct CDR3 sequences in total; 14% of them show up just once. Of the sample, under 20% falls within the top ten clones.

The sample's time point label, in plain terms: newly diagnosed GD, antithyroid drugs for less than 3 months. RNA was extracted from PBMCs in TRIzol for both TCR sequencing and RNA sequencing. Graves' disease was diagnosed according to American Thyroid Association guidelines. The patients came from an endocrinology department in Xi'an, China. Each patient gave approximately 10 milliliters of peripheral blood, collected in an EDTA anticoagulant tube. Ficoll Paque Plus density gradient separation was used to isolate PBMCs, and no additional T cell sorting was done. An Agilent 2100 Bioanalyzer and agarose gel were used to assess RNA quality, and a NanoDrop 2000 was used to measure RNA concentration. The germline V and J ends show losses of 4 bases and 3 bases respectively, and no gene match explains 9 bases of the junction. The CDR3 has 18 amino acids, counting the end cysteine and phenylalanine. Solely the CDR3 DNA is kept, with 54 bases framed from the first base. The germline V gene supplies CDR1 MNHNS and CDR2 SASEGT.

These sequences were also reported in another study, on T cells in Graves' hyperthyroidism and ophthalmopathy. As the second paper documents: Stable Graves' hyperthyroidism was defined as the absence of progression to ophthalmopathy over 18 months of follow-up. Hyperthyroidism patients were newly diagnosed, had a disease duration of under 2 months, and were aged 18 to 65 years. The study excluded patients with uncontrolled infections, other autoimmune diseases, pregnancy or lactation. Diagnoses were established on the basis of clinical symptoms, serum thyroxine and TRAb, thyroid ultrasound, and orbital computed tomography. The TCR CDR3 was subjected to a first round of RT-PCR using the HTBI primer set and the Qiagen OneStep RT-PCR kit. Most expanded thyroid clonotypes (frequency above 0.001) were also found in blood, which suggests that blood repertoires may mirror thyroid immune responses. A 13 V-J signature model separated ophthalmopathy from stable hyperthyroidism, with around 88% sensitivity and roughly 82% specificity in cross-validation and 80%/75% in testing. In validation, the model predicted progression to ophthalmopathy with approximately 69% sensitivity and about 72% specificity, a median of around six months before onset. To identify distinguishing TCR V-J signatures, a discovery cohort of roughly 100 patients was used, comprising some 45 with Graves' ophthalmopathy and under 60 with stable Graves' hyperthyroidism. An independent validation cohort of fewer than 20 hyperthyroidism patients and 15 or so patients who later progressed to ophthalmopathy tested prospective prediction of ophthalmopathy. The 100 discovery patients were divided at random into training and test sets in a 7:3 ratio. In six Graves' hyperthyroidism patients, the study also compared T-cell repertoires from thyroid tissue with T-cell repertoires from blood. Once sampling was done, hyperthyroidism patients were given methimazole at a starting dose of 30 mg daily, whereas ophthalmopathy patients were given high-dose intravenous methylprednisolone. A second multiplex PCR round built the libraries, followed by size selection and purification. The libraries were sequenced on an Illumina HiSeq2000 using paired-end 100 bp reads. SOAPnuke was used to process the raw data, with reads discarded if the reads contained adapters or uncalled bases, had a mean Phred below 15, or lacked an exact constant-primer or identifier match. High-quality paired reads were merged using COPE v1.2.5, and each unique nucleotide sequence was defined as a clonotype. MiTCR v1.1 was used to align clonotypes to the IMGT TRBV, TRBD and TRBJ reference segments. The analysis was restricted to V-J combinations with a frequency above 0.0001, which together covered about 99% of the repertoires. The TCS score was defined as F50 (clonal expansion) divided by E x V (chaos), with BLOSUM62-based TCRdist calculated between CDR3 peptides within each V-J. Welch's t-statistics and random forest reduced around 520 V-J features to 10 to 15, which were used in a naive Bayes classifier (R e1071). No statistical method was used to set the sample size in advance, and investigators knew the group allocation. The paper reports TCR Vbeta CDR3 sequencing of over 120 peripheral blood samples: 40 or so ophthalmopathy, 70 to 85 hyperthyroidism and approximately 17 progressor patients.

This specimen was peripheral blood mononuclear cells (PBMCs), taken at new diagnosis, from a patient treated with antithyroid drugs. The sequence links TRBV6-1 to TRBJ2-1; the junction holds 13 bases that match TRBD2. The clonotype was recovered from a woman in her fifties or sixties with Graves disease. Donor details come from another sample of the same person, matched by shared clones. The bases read TGTGCCAGCAGTGGACGGACTAGCGGGAGTTTGGGCTACAATGAGCAGTTCTTC. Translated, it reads CASSGRTSGSLGYNEQFF.